Below, 18 T cell receptor beta chains from the same sample are listed, as sequenced in a study of blood T cell repertoires in COVID-19. Repertoires were generated with immunoSEQ multiplex PCR, while TCRdb's copy carries only in-frame clones and drops some. The sample has 200,000 or so clones, more than 80% seen once. The sequenced sample consisted of peripheral blood. Receptors were obtained from a woman of 80 years or more with COVID-19, enrolled during active disease.

The V and J genes are TRBV4-1 and TRBJ2-1; D is perhaps TRBD2 (5 bases). The CDR3 runs 16 residues. V gave up 5 bases and J gave up 0 bases, with 14 bases separating them. Germline values: CDR1 MGHRA, CDR2 YSYEKL. This CDR3 is CASSGRTSTSYNEQFF. The CDR3 nucleotides are TGCGCCAGCAGCGGTCGAACTAGTACCTCCTACAATGAGCAGTTCTTC.

This clone was found once. The J gene is TRBJ2-7, the V gene TRBV19, with D possibly being TRBD1 (6 bases). The CDR3 is made up of 15 amino acids. CDR1 and CDR2 (germline): LNHDA, SQIVND (reference sequence). Between the trimmed V and J ends, which lost 2 bases and 4 bases, there was a span of 15 bases. The chain's CDR3 is CASSIRQERPYEQYF. The CDR3 DNA reads TGTGCCAGTAGTATAAGACAGGAGAGACCTTACGAGCAGTACTTC.

This clone was counted once. This rearrangement joins TRBV9 to TRBJ2-1; the match to TRBD2 covers 9 bases. Per the germline V gene, CDR1 is SGDLS and CDR2 is YYNGEE. V lost 7 bases and J lost 1; bases outside the gene matches: 9. CDR3 length: 16 residues. CDR3 sequence (DNA): TGTGCCAGCGCGCGGGAGGGCCGGGGATCCTACAATGAGCAGTTCTTC. Translating it yields CASAREGRGSYNEQFF.

A single count supports this clone. This chain joins TRBV9 and TRBJ1-2, with D uncertain. CDR1 and CDR2 from the germline V gene are SGDLS and YYNGEE. The CDR3 spans 13 residues. The V end lost 3 bases, the J end lost 4 bases, and 10 bases lay between the germline ends. The CDR3 sequence: CASSAQVGYGYTF. In DNA, the CDR3 is TGTGCCAGCAGCGCCCAGGTGGGCTATGGCTACACCTTC.

The chain joins TRBV2 to TRBJ1-5; the D gene is possibly TRBD1 (6 bases). In germline, CDR1 is SNHLY, CDR2 FYNNEI. This CDR3 spans 16 amino acids. Trimming pared 6 bases from V and 0 bases from J, leaving 15 bases between. The CDR3 reads CASSATGTHSNQPQHF. CDR3 coding DNA: TGTGCCAGCAGCGCTACAGGGACACATAGCAATCAGCCCCAGCATTTT.

This chain uses TRBV7-3 with TRBJ2-3; D ambiguous. The length of the CDR3 is 13 residues. Trimming left V 5 bases short and J 2 bases short, with 8 bases between. Germline CDR1 SGHTA, CDR2 FQGTGA. CDR3 nucleotide sequence: TGTGCCAGCAGCAATCCAAACACAGATACGCAGTATTTT. Its protein product is CASSNPNTDTQYF.

This chain connects TRBV11-2 to TRBJ1-3; possible D gene TRBD1, 5 bases. Trimming left V 0 bases short and J 0 bases short, with 12 bases between. CDR1 and CDR2 (germline): SGHAT, FQNNGV. This CDR3 comprises 17 residues. CDR3 protein: CASSLDPDTHSGNTIYF. The CDR3 DNA reads as TGTGCCAGCAGCTTAGATCCGGACACCCACTCTGGAAACACCATATATTTT.

Only a few counts were recorded for this clone. The chain links TRBV28 to TRBJ2-7, with TRBD2 identical over 10 bases. V shed 4 bases and J 6 bases; nucleotides not matched to a gene: 15. The CDR3 contains 17 residues. The germline V gene encodes CDR1 MDHEN and CDR2 SYDVKM. The CDR3 DNA reads TGTGCCAGCAGTTCCAATCACGCCCTAGCGGGAGACCGCGAGCAGTACTTC. It is translated as CASSSNHALAGDREQYF.

V usage is TRBV6-6 and J usage is TRBJ1-2; a possible D gene is TRBD1 (6 bases). The CDR3 sequence is 16 residues long. Trimming took off 7 bases at V and 1 base at J, with 19 bases between the two ends. CDR1 is MNHNY, CDR2 SVGAGI, per germline (reference sequence). Here the CDR3 DNA reads TGTGCCAGCACCGCAGACAACAGGGCCCTTAACTATGGCTACACCTTC. Translation: CASTADNRALNYGYTF.

This clone has at least ten counts. The genes are TRBV5-1 and TRBJ2-3; 10 nucleotides agree with TRBD2. The CDR3 length is 17 residues. CDR1 SGHRS and CDR2 YFSETQ come from the germline V gene. With V trimmed by 0 bases and J by 2 bases, 6 bases remained unmatched. The DNA for the CDR3 is TGCGCCAGCAGCTTGGGCAAACTAGCGGGGAACACAGATACGCAGTATTTT. It codes for CASSLGKLAGNTDTQYF.

On this clone: This sample also contains other DNA sequences that code for the same CDR3. This chain uses TRBV10-3 with TRBJ1-1; D might be TRBD1 (6 bases). This CDR3 region has 13 residues. V was pared by 6 bases and J by 1 base, with 9 bases between. Germline V gene data show CDR1 as ENHRY and CDR2 as SYGVKD. The CDR3 DNA follows: TGTGCCATCAGACAGGACAGGAACACTGAAGCTTTCTTT. It yields the protein CAIRQDRNTEAFF.

The chain links TRBV7-2 to TRBJ2-7; D uncertain. This CDR3 comprises 16 residues. Germline CDR1 SGHTA, CDR2 FQGNSA. V was clipped by 2 bases and J by 2 bases, with 16 bases between them. The DNA of the CDR3 is TGTGCCAGCAGCTTAATTAGTGGCGGTTCTCCCTACGAGCAGTACTTC. It yields the protein CASSLISGGSPYEQYF.

V is TRBV19 and J is TRBJ2-3; D remains ambiguous. CDR3 length: 14 amino acids. Germline CDR1 reads LNHDA; CDR2 reads SQIVND (reference sequence). V was cut by 5 bases and J by 0 bases, with 9 bases left in between. DNA for the CDR3: TGTGCCAGTAGTGTTACAATAAGCACAGATACGCAGTATTTT. This gives the protein CASSVTISTDTQYF.

The rearrangement uses TRBV21-1 and TRBJ1-1. TRBV21-1 is reported as a pseudogene. The CDR3 is made up of 14 amino acids. CDR3 protein: CASRRPRERFKAFF. CDR3 bases: TGTGCCAGCAGGCGACCGAGGGAGCGGTTCAAAGCTTTCTTT.

The chain has TRBV3-1 (or the pseudogene TRBV3-2) and TRBJ1-1; D unresolved. V was trimmed by 0 bases and J by 5 bases, leaving 10 bases between them. The CDR3 runs 14 residues. CDR1 is LGHDT, CDR2 YNNKEL, per germline (reference sequence). As DNA, the CDR3 is TGTGCCAGCAGCCAAGAGGGCACCCCAACTGAAGCTTTCTTT. It yields the protein CASSQEGTPTEAFF.

The chain recombines TRBV2 with TRBJ2-5; 7 bases map to TRBD1. This CDR3 comprises 13 residues. Trimming took 7 bases from V and 5 from J; bases not matched to a gene: 7. Germline V gene data show CDR1 as SNHLY and CDR2 as FYNNEI. The chain's CDR3 is CASNDREGETQYF. The CDR3 bases are TGTGCCAGCAATGACAGGGAAGGGGAGACCCAGTACTTC.

This clone was seen a few times. The gene calls are TRBV6-1 and TRBJ1-4; TRBD1 matches 10 bases. V was clipped by 0 bases and J by 2 bases; unmatched bases: 3. Germline CDR1 and CDR2: MNHNS and SASEGT. The CDR3 spans 17 residues. The chain's CDR3 is CASSEALGQGTNEKLFF. In DNA form, the CDR3 reads TGTGCCAGCAGTGAAGCCCTGGGACAGGGGACTAATGAAAAACTGTTTTTT.

This clone was observed a few times. The chain uses TRBV15 and TRBJ1-1, with D perhaps TRBD1 (5 bases). Germline CDR1 and CDR2: LNHNV and YYDKDF (reference sequence). Trimming took 0 bases from V and 0 from J, leaving 11 bases between them. The CDR3 is 16 residues long. The CDR3 region is CATSRDRVRMNTEAFF. CDR3 in DNA: TGTGCCACCAGCAGAGACAGGGTCCGTATGAACACTGAAGCTTTCTTT.